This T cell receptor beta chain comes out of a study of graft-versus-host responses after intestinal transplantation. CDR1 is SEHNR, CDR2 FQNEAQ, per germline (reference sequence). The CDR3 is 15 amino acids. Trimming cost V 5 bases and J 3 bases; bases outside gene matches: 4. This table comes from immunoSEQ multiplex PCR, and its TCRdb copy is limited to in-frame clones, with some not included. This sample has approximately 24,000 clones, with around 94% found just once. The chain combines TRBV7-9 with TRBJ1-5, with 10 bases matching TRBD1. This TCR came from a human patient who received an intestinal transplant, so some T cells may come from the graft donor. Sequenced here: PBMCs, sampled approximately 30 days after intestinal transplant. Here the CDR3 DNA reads TGTGCCAGCAGCCCCGACAGGGGGCACAATCAGCCCCAGCATTTT. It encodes CASSPDRGHNQPQHF.